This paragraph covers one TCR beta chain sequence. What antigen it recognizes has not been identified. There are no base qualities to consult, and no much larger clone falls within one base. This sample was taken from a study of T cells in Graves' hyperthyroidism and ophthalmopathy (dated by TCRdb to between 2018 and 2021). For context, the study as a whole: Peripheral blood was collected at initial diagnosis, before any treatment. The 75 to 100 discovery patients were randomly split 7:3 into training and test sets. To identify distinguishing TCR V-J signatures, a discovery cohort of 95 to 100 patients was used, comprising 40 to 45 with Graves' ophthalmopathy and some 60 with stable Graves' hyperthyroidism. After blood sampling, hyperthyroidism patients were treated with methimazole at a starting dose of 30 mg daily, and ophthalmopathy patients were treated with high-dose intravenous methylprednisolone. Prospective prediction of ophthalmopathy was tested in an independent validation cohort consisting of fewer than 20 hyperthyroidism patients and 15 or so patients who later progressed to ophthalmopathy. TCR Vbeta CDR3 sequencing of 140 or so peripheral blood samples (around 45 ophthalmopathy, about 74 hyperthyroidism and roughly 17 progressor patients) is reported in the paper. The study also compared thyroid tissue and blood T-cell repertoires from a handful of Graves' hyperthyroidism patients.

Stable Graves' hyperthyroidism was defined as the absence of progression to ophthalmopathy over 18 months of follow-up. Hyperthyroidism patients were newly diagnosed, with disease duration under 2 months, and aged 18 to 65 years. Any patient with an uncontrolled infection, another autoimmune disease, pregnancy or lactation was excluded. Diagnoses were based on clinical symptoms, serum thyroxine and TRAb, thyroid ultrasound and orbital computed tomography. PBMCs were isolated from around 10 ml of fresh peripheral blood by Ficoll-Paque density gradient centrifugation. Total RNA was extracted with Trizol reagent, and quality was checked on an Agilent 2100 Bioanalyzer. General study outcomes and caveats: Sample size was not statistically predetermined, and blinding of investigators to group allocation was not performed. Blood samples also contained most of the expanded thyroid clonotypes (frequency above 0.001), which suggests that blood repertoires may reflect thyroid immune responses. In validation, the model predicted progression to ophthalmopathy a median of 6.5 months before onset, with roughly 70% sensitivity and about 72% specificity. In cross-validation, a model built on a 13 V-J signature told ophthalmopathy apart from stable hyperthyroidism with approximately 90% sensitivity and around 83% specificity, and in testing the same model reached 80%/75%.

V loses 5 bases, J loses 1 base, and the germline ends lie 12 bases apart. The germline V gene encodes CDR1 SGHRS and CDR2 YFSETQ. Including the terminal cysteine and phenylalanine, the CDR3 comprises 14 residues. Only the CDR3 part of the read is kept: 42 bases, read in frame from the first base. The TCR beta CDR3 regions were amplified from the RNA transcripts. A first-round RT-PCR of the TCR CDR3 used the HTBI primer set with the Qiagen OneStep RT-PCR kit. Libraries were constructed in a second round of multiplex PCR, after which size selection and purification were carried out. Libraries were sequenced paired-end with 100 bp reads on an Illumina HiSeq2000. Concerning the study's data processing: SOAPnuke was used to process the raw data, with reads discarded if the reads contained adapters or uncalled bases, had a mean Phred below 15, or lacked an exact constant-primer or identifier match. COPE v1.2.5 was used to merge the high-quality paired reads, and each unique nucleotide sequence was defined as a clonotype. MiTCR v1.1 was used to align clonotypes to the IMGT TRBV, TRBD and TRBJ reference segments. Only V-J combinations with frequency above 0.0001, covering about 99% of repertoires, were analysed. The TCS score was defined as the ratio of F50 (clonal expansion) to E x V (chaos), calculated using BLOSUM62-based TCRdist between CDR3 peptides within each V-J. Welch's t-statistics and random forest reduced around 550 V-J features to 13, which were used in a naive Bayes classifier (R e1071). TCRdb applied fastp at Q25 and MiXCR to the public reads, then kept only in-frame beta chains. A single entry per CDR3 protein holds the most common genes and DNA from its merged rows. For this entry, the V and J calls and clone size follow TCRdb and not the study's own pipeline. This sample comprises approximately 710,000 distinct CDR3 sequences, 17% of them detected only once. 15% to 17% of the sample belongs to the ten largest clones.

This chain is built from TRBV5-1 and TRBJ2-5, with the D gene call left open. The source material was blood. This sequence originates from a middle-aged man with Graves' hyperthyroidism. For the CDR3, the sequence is CASRLGGGQETQYF. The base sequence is TGCGCCAGCAGGCTAGGCGGTGGCCAAGAGACCCAGTACTTC.